Listed below are T cell receptor beta chains from one sample, sequenced in a study of response to subunit inactivated influenza vaccine. TCRdb re-called the RT-PCR reads through MiXCR, storing one row per CDR3 protein. This table holds hundreds of thousands of distinct CDR3 sequences, about 25% found once. This sample comprised CD4+ T cells sorted from PBMCs, obtained 4 to 6 days after vaccination. These receptors were obtained from a middle-aged man who received an inactivated influenza vaccine. Each CDR3 is given with its conserved first and last residue. Each record gives: V gene, J gene, clone size, D gene, CDR3 DNA, CDR3 protein. The D gene is left open where the match is weak. Expanded clones are given a class, and other clones once, few, many or no size at all.

v_gene: TRBV12-3/TRBV12-4; j_gene: TRBJ2-1; abundance: NA; d_gene: NA; CDR3nt: TGTGCCAGCAGTCCAGGCCCGGGAAGAAACGACAATGAGCAGTTCTTC; CDR3aa: CASSPGPGRNDNEQFF
v_gene: TRBV29-1; j_gene: TRBJ2-3; abundance: NA; d_gene: TRBD1; CDR3nt: TGCAGCCTGGACAGGGTACGGACAGATACGCAGTATTTT; CDR3aa: CSLDRVRTDTQYF
v_gene: TRBV3-1; j_gene: TRBJ2-1; abundance: few; d_gene: NA; CDR3nt: TGTGCCAGCAGCCGCGTCGATAGGAAGGCTGAGCAGTTCTTC; CDR3aa: CASSRVDRKAEQFF
v_gene: TRBV15; j_gene: TRBJ2-7; abundance: NA; d_gene: NA; CDR3nt: TGTGCCACCAGCAGAGATTCTTTGGTGCGGGGATCCTTCTACGAGCAGTACTTC; CDR3aa: CATSRDSLVRGSFYEQYF
v_gene: TRBV7-2; j_gene: TRBJ2-1; abundance: NA; d_gene: NA; CDR3nt: TGTGCCAGCAGCTACACCGAAGGGGGCAATGAGCAGTTCTTC; CDR3aa: CASSYTEGGNEQFF
v_gene: TRBV27; j_gene: TRBJ2-7; abundance: NA; d_gene: TRBD2; CDR3nt: TGTGCCAGCAGTTTAAAGAGCCTGGGACTAGCGGGAACCTACGAGCAGTACTTC; CDR3aa: CASSLKSLGLAGTYEQYF
v_gene: TRBV7-3; j_gene: TRBJ2-4; abundance: few; d_gene: NA; CDR3nt: TGTGCCAGCAGCTTATGGTCGCGCACAGCCCTAGCCAAAAACATTCAGTACTTC; CDR3aa: CASSLWSRTALAKNIQYF
v_gene: TRBV3-1; j_gene: TRBJ2-7; abundance: once; d_gene: TRBD2; CDR3nt: TGTGCCAGCACTAGCGGGACTCGGGAGCAGTACTTC; CDR3aa: CASTSGTREQYF
v_gene: TRBV20-1; j_gene: TRBJ1-6; abundance: few; d_gene: NA; CDR3nt: TGCAGTGCTAGTACGACATTACTTGCTGGGCCTAATTCACCCCTCCACTTT; CDR3aa: CSASTTLLAGPNSPLHF
v_gene: TRBV5-4; j_gene: TRBJ2-7; abundance: few; d_gene: NA; CDR3nt: TGTGCCAGCAGCGGTGAGGTGAGCTCCTACGAGCAGTACTTC; CDR3aa: CASSGEVSSYEQYF
v_gene: TRBV4-2; j_gene: TRBJ1-2; abundance: few; d_gene: TRBD1; CDR3nt: TGTGCCAGCAGCAGAGTCGGGACAGGGGGTAACTATGGCTACACCTTC; CDR3aa: CASSRVGTGGNYGYTF